What follows are 13 T cell receptor beta chains derived from one specimen sequenced in a study of Ad26.COV2.S vaccination and SARS-CoV-2 variants. Documented treatment: about 20 received Ad26.COV2.S at low or high dose, single or two shots; about five received placebo; per-sample allocation not given. Day 63 following the first vaccine or placebo injection was when the samples were taken. Method: immunoSEQ multiplex PCR; TCRdb's copy keeps in-frame clones and lacks some. The table lists approximately 450,000 clones, 75% to 95% of them singletons. The sample was peripheral blood, taken in a trial of Ad26.COV2.S vaccine versus placebo. The receptor set was obtained from a person aged 18 to 65 who received the Ad26.COV2.S COVID-19 vaccine or a placebo.

The V and J genes are TRBV4-1 and TRBJ2-1; possibly TRBD2 for D (6 bases). This CDR3 is built from 15 residues. The ends were cut back, 1 base at V and 5 bases at J, with 12 bases in the middle. CDR1 is MGHRA and CDR2 is YSYEKL in the germline V gene. The CDR3 loop is CASSQAGEENNEQFF. The CDR3 DNA sequence: TGCGCCAGCAGCCAAGCGGGGGAGGAAAACAATGAGCAGTTCTTC.

V gene TRBV5-4 combines with J gene TRBJ1-1; tentatively, D is TRBD1 (5 bases). The V gene's germline CDR1 is SGHNT and CDR2 YYREEE (reference sequence). There are 14 residues in the CDR3. The V end lost 2 bases, the J end lost 6 bases, and 14 bases lay between the germline ends. The CDR3 DNA sequence: TGTGCCAGCAGCTTACCGGGACCCTGGGCTGAAGCTTTCTTT. Its protein product is CASSLPGPWAEAFF.

Here the CDR3 reads CASSYSKFRLKYF. CDR3 sequence (DNA): TGTGCCAGCAGTTACTCGAAATTCAGGCTAAAGTACTTC. The rearrangement uses TRBV6-6 and TRBJ2-4; D remains unclear. V lost 0 bases and J 14 bases, leaving 14 bases between the germline ends. Germline V gene sequence: CDR1 MNHNY, CDR2 SVGAGI (reference sequence). The CDR3 totals 13 residues.

The chain has TRBV5-1 and TRBJ2-1, with 11 bases lining up with TRBD2. With V trimmed by 2 bases and J by 7 bases, 8 bases remained unmatched. CDR1 and CDR2 (germline): SGHRS, YFSETQ. The CDR3 totals 16 residues. The CDR3 loop reads CASSFFTSGSLNEQFF. Written as DNA, the CDR3 is TGCGCCAGCAGCTTCTTCACTAGCGGGAGTCTTAATGAGCAGTTCTTC. Filled out from reference TRBV5-1 and TRBJ2-1, the complete variable domain reads KAGVTQTPRYLIKTRGQQVTLSCSPISGHRSVSWYQQTPGQGLQFLFEYFSETQRNKGNFPGRFSGRQFSNSRSEMNVSTLELGDSALYLCASSFFTSGSLNEQFFGPGTRLTVL.

The rearrangement uses TRBV11-2 and TRBJ2-7, with D unresolved. V lost 0 bases to trimming and J lost 3 bases, with 9 bases between them. The CDR3 extends over 14 amino acids. From germline, CDR1 is SGHAT and CDR2 FQNNGV. CDR3 loop: CASSLDRAVYEQYF. CDR3 coding DNA: TGTGCCAGCAGCTTAGATAGGGCAGTCTACGAGCAGTACTTC.

The chain combines TRBV7-4 with TRBJ1-4; unclear D gene. Germline lookup yields CDR1 SGHVT and CDR2 SQSDAQ. Trimming took off 2 bases at V and 4 bases at J, with 23 bases between the two ends. CDR3 length: 19 residues. This chain's CDR3 is CASSLNAWAGQANNEKLFF. The CDR3 DNA reads as TGTGCCAGCAGCTTAAATGCTTGGGCTGGGCAAGCTAATAATGAAAAACTGTTTTTT.

This clone was detected only once. The rearrangement uses TRBV9 and TRBJ1-1, with D uncertain. CDR1 is SGDLS, CDR2 YYNGEE, per germline. There are 12 residues in the CDR3. Trimming removed 3 bases at V and 10 bases at J, with 13 bases between. Here the CDR3 reads CASSGTSGRAFF. The CDR3 DNA reads as TGTGCCAGCAGCGGCACTAGTGGGAGAGCTTTCTTT.

The gene calls are TRBV6-5 and TRBJ1-3, with 7 bases matching TRBD1. Trimming took 5 bases from V and 4 from J; bases not matched to a gene: 5. The CDR3 has 14 amino acids. From germline, CDR1 is MNHEY and CDR2 SVGAGI. CDR3 in DNA: TGTGCCAGCAGTCTAACAGGGGAGGGAAACACCATATATTTT. The encoded protein is CASSLTGEGNTIYF.

J is TRBJ1-2 and V is TRBV24-1; D is uncertain. Germline V gene lookup returns CDR1 KGHDR and CDR2 SFDVKD. Trimming shortened V by 2 bases and J by 7 bases, and 7 bases separated the two germline ends. The CDR3 covers 12 residues. CDR3 nucleotides: TGTGCCACCAGTGATTCTGACCTTGGCTACACCTTC. It is translated as CATSDSDLGYTF.

The chain recombines TRBV20-1 with TRBJ1-3; D is unresolved. The CDR3 has 11 residues. Trimming stripped 0 bases from V and 3 bases from J, with 0 bases between. The germline gives CDR1 DFQATT, CDR2 SNEGSKA (reference sequence). The CDR3 bases are TGCAGTGCTAGAGATGGAAACACCATATATTTT. Translation gives CSARDGNTIYF.

This clone has just one count. The gene calls are TRBV7-9 and TRBJ2-3; no firm D call. CDR1 SEHNR and CDR2 FQNEAQ come from the germline V gene (reference sequence). Trimming removed 1 base at V and 2 bases at J, with 10 bases between. The CDR3 has 15 amino acids. This CDR3 is CASSLGPDFTDTQYF. CDR3 coding DNA: TGTGCCAGCAGCTTAGGGCCAGATTTCACAGATACGCAGTATTTT.

This chain uses TRBV6-5 with TRBJ2-7; tentatively, D is TRBD1 (5 bases). The V and J ends lost 6 bases and 2 bases respectively, with 14 bases between them. This CDR3 has 14 residues. Germline V gene data show CDR1 as MNHEY and CDR2 as SVGAGI. The DNA of the CDR3 is TGTGCCAGCAGACATTCCATGGGGCCCTACGAGCAGTACTTC. Encoded protein: CASRHSMGPYEQYF.

The chain is built from TRBV5-1 and TRBJ1-1, with TRBD1 matching 8 bases. Trimming removed 0 bases from V and 0 bases from J; junction bases left unmatched: 4. This CDR3 is built from 16 residues. Germline-derived CDR1 and CDR2 are SGHRS and YFSETQ. The CDR3 DNA follows: TGCGCCAGCAGCTTGGCGACAGGGGAAATGAACACTGAAGCTTTCTTT. Amino acid sequence: CASSLATGEMNTEAFF.